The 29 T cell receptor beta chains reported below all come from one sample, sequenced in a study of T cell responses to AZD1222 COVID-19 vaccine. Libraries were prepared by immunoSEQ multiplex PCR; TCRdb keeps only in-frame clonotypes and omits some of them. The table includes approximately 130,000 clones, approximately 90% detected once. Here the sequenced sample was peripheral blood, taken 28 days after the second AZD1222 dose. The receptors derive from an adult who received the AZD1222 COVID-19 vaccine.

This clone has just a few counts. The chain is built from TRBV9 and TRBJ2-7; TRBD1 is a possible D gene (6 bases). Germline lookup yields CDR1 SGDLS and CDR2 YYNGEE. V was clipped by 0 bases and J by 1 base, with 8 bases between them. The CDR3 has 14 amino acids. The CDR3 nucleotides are TGTGCCAGCAGCGTAGCTACAGGGTCCTACGAGCAGTACTTC. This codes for CASSVATGSYEQYF.

The CDR3 DNA sequence: TGTGCCAGCAGCAAAGTTCCGGGGAGGCCCTATGGCTACACCTTC. Protein product: CASSKVPGRPYGYTF. The V call is TRBV21-1, the J call TRBJ1-2. TRBV21-1 is a known pseudogene. This CDR3 is 15 amino acids long.

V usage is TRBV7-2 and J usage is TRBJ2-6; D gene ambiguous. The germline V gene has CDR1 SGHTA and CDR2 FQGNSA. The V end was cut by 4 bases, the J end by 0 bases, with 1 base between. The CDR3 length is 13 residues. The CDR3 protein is CASSYSGANVLTF. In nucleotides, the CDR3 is TGTGCCAGCAGCTACTCTGGGGCCAACGTCCTGACTTTC.

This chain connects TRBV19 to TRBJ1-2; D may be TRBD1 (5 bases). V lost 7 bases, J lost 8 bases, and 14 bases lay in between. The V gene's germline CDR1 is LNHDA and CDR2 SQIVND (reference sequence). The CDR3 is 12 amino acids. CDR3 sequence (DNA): TGTGCCAGTAATTCAGGTGGGGCAGGCTACACCTTC. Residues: CASNSGGAGYTF.

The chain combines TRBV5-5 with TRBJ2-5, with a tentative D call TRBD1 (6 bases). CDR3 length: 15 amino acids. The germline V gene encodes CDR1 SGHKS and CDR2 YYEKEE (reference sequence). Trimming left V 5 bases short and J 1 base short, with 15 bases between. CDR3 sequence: CASSRTGSPQETQYF. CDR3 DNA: TGTGCCAGCAGTAGAACAGGGTCCCCCCAAGAGACCCAGTACTTC.

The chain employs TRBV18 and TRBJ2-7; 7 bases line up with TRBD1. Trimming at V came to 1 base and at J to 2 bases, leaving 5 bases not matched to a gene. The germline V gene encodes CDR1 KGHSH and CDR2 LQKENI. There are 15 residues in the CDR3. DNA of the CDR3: TGTGCCAGCTCACCACGGCAGGGGGTCACCTACGAGCAGTACTTC. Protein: CASSPRQGVTYEQYF. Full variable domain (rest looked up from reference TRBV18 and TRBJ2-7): NAGVMQNPRHLVRRRGQEARLRCSPMKGHSHVYWYRQLPEEGLKFMVYLQKENIIDESGMPKERFSAEFPKEGPSILRIQQVVRGDSAAYFCASSPRQGVTYEQYFGPGTRLTVT.

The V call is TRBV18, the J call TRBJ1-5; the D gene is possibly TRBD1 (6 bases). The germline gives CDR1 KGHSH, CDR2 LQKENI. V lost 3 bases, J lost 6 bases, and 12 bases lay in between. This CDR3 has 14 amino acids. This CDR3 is CASSPIQGTQPQHF. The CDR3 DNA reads TGTGCCAGCTCACCGATACAGGGAACTCAGCCCCAGCATTTT.

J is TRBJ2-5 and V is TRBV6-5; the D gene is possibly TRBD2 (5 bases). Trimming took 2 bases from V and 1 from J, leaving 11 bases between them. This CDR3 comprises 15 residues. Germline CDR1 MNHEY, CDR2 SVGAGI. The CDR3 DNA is TGTGCCAGCAGTTACGCCGGGATGAGCCAAGAGACCCAGTACTTC. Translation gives CASSYAGMSQETQYF.

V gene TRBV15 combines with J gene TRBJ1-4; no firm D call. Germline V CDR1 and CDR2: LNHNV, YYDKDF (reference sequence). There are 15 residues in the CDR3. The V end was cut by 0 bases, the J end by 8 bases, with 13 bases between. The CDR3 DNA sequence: TGTGCCACCAGCAGAGATCTAGGTTTAGGGGAAAAACTGTTTTTT. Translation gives CATSRDLGLGEKLFF.

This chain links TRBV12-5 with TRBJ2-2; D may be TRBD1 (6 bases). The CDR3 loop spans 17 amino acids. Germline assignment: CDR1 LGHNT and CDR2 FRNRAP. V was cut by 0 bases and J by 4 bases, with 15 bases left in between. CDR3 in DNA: TGTGCTAGTGGTTTGGTACGAGGGGACATTTCCACCGGGGAGCTGTTTTTT. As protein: CASGLVRGDISTGELFF. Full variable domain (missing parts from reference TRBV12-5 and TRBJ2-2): DARVTQTPRHKVTEMGQEVTMRCQPILGHNTVFWYRQTMMQGLELLAYFRNRAPLDDSGMPKDRFSAEMPDATLATLKIQPSEPRDSAVYFCASGLVRGDISTGELFFGEGSRLTVL.

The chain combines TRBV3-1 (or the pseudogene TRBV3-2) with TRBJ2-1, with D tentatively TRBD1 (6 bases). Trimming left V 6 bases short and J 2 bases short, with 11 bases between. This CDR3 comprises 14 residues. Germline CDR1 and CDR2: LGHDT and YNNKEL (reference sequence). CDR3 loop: CASRLTGPYNEQFF. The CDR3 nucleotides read TGTGCCAGCAGACTAACAGGGCCCTACAATGAGCAGTTCTTC.

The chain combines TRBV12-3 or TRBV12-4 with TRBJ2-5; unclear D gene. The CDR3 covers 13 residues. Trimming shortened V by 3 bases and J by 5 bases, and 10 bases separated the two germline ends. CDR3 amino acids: CASSFSTRETQYF. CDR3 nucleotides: TGTGCCAGCAGTTTTTCGACCCGGGAGACCCAGTACTTC.

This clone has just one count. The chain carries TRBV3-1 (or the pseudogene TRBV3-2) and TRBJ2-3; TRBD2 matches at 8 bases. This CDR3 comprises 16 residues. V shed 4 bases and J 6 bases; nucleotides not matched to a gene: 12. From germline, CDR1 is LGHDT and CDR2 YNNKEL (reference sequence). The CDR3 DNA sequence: TGTGCCAGCAGCCCTTCCGGCGGGGGGAGATGGGATACGCAGTATTTT. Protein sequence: CASSPSGGGRWDTQYF.

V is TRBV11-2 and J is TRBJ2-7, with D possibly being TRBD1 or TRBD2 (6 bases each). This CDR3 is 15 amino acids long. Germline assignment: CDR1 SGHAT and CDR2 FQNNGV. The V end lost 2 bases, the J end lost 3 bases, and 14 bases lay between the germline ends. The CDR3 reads CASSLPPGAGYEQYF. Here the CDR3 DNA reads TGTGCCAGCAGCTTACCCCCGGGGGCGGGCTACGAGCAGTACTTC. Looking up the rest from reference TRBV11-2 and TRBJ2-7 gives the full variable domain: EAGVAQSPRYKIIEKRQSVAFWCNPISGHATLYWYQQILGQGPKLLIQFQNNGVVDDSQLPKDRFSAERLKGVDSTLKIQPAKLEDSAVYLCASSLPPGAGYEQYFGPGTRLTVT.

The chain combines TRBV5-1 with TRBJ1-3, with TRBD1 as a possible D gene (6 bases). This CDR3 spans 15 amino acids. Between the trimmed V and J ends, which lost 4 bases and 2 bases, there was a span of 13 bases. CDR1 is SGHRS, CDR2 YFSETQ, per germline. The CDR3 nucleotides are TGCGCCAGCAGCCTGGACGGGGGCCCTGGAAACACCATATATTTT. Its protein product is CASSLDGGPGNTIYF.

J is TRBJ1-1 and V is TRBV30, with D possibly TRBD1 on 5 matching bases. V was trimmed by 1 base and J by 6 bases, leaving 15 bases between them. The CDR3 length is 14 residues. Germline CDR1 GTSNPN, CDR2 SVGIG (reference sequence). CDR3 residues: CAWSAPGGFAEAFF. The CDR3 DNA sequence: TGTGCCTGGAGTGCCCCCGGGGGTTTCGCTGAAGCTTTCTTT.

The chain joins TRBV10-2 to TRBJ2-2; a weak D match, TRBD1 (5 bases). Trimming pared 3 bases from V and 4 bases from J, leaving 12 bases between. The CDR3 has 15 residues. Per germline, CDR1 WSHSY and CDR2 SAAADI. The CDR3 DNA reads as TGCGCCAGCAGTGAATTGGCAGGGTTCACCGGGGAGCTGTTTTTT. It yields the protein CASSELAGFTGELFF.

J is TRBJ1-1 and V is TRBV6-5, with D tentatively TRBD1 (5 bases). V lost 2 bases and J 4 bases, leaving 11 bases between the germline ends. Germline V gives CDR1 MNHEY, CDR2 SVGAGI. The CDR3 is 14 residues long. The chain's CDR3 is CASSYVPGGTEAFF. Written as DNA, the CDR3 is TGTGCCAGCAGTTACGTACCCGGGGGCACTGAAGCTTTCTTT.

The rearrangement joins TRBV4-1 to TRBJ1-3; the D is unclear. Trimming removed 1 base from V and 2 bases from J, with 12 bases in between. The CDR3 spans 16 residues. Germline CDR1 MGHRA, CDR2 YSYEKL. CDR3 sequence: CASSQGAARTGNTIYF. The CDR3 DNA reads TGCGCCAGCAGCCAAGGGGCTGCGAGAACTGGAAACACCATATATTTT.

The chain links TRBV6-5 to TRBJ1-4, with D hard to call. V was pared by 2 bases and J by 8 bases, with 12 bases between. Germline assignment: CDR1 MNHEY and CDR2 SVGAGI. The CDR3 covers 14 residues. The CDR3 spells CASSYGPVGEKLFF. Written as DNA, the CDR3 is TGTGCCAGCAGTTACGGGCCGGTCGGGGAAAAACTGTTTTTT.

The DNA of the CDR3 is TGTGCCAGCAGCCAAACCAAGGGCAGGGAGCGCGGCTACACCTTC. It encodes CASSQTKGRERGYTF. The chain recombines TRBV16 with TRBJ1-2, with D perhaps TRBD1 (5 bases). Trimming removed 2 bases at V and 8 bases at J, with 18 bases between. The CDR3 spans 15 residues. Per the germline V gene, CDR1 is KGHSY and CDR2 is FQNENV.

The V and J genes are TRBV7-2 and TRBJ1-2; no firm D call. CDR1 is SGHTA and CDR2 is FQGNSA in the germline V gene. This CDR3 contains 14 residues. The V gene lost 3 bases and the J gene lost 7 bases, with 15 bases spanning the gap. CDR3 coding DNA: TGTGCCAGCAGCTTCGCAGCTCGTCTTAGTGGCTACACCTTC. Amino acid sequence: CASSFAARLSGYTF.

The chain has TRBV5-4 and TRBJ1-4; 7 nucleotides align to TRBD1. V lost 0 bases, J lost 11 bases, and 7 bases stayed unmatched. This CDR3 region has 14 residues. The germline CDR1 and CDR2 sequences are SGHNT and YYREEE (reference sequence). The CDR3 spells CASSLEGQSRKLFF. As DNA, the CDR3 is TGTGCCAGCAGCTTGGAGGGACAGAGTCGGAAACTGTTTTTT.

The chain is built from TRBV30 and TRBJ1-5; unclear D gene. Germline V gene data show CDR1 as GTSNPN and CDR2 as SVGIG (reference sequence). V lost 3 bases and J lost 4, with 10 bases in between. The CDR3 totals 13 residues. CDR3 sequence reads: CAWSSGGNQPQHF. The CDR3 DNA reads TGTGCCTGGAGCTCAGGAGGTAATCAGCCCCAGCATTTT.

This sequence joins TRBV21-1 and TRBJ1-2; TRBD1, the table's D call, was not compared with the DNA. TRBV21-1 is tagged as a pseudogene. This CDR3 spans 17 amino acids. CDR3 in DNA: TGTGCCAGCAGCAAAGGAACAGGGGGGTTTTCTAACTATGGCTACACCTTC. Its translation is CASSKGTGGFSNYGYTF.

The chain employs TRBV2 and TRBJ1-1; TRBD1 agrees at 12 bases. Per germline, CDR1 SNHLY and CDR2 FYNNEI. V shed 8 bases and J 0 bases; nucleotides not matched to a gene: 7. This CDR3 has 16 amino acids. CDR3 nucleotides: TGTGCCAGCCTTAGGGACAGGGGGCTTTTGAACACTGAAGCTTTCTTT. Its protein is CASLRDRGLLNTEAFF.

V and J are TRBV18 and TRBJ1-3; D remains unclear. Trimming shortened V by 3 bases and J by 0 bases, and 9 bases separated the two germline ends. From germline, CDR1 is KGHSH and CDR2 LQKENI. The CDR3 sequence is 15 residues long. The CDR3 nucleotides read TGTGCCAGCTCACCGACGCGGGACTCTGGAAACACCATATATTTT. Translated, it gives CASSPTRDSGNTIYF. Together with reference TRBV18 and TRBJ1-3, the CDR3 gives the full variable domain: NAGVMQNPRHLVRRRGQEARLRCSPMKGHSHVYWYRQLPEEGLKFMVYLQKENIIDESGMPKERFSAEFPKEGPSILRIQQVVRGDSAAYFCASSPTRDSGNTIYFGEGSWLTVV.

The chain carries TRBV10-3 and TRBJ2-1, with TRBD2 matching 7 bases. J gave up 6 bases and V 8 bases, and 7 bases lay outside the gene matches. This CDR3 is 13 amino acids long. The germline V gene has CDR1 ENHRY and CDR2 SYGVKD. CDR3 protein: CAIVGTTGNEQFF. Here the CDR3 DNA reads TGTGCCATCGTGGGGACTACGGGCAATGAGCAGTTCTTC.

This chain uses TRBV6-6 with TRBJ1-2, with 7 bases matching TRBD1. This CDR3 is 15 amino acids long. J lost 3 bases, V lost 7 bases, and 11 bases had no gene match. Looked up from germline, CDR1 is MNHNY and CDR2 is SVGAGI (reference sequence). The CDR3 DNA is TGTGCCAGCACCGCGGGGCAGGGGGGTGACTATGGCTACACCTTC. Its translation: CASTAGQGGDYGYTF.